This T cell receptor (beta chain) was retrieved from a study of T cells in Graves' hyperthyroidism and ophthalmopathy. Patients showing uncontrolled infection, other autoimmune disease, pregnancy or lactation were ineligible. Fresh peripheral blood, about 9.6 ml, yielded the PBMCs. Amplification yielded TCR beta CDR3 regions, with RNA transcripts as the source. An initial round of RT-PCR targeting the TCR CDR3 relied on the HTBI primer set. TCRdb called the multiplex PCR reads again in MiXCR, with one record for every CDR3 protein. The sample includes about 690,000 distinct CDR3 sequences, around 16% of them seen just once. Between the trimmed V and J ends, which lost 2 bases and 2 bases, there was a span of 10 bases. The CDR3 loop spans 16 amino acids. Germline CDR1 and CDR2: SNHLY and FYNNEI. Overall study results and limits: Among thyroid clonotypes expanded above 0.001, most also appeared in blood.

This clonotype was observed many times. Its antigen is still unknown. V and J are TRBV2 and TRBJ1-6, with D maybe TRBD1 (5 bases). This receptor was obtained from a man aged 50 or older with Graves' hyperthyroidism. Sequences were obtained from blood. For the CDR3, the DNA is TGTGCCAGCAGTGAACAGGGTTTAACCTATAATTCACCCCTCCACTTT. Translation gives CASSEQGLTYNSPLHF.